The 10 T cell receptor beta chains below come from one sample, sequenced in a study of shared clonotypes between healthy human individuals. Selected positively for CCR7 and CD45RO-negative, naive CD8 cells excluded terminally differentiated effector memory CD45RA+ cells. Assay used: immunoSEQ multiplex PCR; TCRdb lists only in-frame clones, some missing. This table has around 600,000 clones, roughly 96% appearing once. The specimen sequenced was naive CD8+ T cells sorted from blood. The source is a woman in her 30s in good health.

For the CDR3, the DNA is TGTGCCAGCAGTTACGGACAGGGGGCATCGGGCTACACCTTC. Translated, it gives CASSYGQGASGYTF. The J gene is TRBJ1-2, the V gene TRBV27; 11 bases line up with TRBD1. The CDR3 totals 14 residues. Germline V lookup: CDR1 MNHEY, CDR2 SMNVEV (reference sequence). The ends lost 4 bases at V and 8 bases at J; junction bases unmatched: 6.

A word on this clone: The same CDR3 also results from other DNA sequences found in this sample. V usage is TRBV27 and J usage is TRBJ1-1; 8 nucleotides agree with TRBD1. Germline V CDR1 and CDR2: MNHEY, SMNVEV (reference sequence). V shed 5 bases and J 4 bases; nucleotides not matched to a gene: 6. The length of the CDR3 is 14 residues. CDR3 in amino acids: CASSPTGGGTEAFF. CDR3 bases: TGTGCCAGCAGTCCTACAGGGGGTGGCACTGAAGCTTTCTTT.

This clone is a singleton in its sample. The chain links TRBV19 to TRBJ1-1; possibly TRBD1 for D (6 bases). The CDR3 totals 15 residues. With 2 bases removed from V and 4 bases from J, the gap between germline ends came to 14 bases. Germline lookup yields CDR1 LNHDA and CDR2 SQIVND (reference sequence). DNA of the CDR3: TGTGCCAGTAGTATAATTGGGGGCCGGGGCACTGAAGCTTTCTTT. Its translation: CASSIIGGRGTEAFF.

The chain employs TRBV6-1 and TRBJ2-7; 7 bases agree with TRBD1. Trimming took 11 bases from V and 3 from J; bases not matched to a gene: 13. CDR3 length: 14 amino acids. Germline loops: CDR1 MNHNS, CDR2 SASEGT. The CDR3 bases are TGTGCCTCGCTAGGACAGGTTGTCGTCTACGAGCAGTACTTC. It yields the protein CASLGQVVVYEQYF.

The CDR3 loop reads CASSLGGTGVSEQYF. The CDR3 nucleotides read TGTGCCAGCAGCTTAGGGGGGACAGGGGTGAGCGAGCAGTACTTC. This chain joins TRBV7-2 and TRBJ2-7; 10 nucleotides agree with TRBD1. The CDR3 consists of 15 residues. After removal of 1 base from V and 6 bases from J, the junction contained 6 bases not matched to a gene. Germline-derived CDR1 and CDR2 are SGHTA and FQGNSA.

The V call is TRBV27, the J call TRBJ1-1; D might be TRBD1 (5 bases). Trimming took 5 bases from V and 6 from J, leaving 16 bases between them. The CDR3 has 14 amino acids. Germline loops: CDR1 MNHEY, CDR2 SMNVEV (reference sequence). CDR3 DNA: TGTGCCAGCAGTGGGGGGACTGGGGGGGCTGAAGCTTTCTTT. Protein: CASSGGTGGAEAFF.

CDR3 sequence reads: CASGPTSPTEAFF. CDR3 DNA sequence: TGTGCCAGCGGACCGACGAGTCCAACTGAAGCTTTCTTT. The chain couples TRBV5-4 to TRBJ1-1; D not resolved. CDR1 and CDR2 from the germline V gene are SGHNT and YYREEE (reference sequence). This CDR3 spans 13 amino acids. V was trimmed by 7 bases and J by 5 bases, leaving 15 bases between them.

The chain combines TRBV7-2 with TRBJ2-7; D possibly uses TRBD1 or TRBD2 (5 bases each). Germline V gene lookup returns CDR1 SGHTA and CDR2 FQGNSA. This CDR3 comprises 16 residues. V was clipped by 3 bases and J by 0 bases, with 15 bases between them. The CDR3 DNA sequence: TGTGCCAGCAGCTTTCCCGACCGGGACCACTCCTACGAGCAGTACTTC. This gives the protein CASSFPDRDHSYEQYF.

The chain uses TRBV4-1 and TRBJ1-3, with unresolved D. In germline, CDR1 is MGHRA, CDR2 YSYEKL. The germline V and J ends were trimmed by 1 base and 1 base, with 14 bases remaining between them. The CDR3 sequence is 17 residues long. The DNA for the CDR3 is TGCGCCAGCAGCCAAGTGAGTACCCGAAGATCTGGAAACACCATATATTTT. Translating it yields CASSQVSTRRSGNTIYF.

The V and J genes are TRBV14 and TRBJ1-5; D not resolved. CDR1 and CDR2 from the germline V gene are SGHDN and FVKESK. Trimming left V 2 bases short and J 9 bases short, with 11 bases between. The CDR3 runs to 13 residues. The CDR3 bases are TGTGCCAGCAGCCAATCGCAAGGTGGGCCCCAGCATTTT. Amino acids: CASSQSQGGPQHF.